This T cell receptor (beta chain) was documented in a study of shared clonotypes between healthy human individuals. Study processing details: Junction-only immunoSEQ sequences carried no quality scores, so filtering differed. Assay: immunoSEQ multiplex PCR; the TCRdb copy retains only in-frame clones and omits some. That table furnishes V, J and clone size, whereas the DNA furnished D and trimming. The sample holds just under 350,000 clones, more than 60% seen once. The CDR3 consists of 15 residues. The V and J ends lost 2 bases and 2 bases respectively, with 12 bases between them. CDR1 MNHEY and CDR2 SVGAGI come from the germline V gene.

The sample consisted of memory CD4+ T cells sorted from blood. Subset defined: CD45RA-negative fraction. The chain employs TRBV6-5 and TRBJ2-5; D perhaps matches TRBD2 (5 bases). The sequence was collected from a man aged 25-45 years in good health. The CDR3 reads CASSYGRGSQETQYF. In DNA form, the CDR3 reads TGTGCCAGCAGTTACGGCCGCGGGTCGCAAGAGACCCAGTACTTC.